This T cell receptor (beta chain) was captured by sequencing in a study of tumor-infiltrating lymphocytes in oesophageal squamous cell carcinoma. TCRdb analysed the PCR reads with MiXCR anew, one entry per CDR3 protein. The profile shows 11,000 to 15,000 distinct CDR3 sequences, 46% of them singletons. CDR3 size: 13 residues. Trimming shortened V by 10 bases and J by 5 bases, and 14 bases separated the two germline ends. The germline V gene encodes CDR1 MNHNS and CDR2 SASEGT. Sequenced sample: blood. The sequence came from a male donor with esophageal squamous cell carcinoma. J is TRBJ2-2 and V is TRBV6-1, with D uncertain. The CDR3 sequence is CATTIRPTGELFF. The CDR3 coding sequence is TGTGCCACCACCATTCGGCCAACCGGGGAGCTGTTTTTT.